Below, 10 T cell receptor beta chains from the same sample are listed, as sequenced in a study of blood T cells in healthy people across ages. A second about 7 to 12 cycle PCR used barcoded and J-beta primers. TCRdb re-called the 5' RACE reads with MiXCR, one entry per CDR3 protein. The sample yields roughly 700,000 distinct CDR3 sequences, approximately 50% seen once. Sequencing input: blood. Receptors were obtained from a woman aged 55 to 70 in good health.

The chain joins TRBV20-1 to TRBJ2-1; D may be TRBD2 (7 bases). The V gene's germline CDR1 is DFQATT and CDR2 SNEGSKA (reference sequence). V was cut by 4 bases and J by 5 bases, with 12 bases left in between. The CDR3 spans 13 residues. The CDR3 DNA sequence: TGCAGTGCTACGGGGGGCGGCCACAATGAGCAGTTCTTC. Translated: CSATGGGHNEQFF.

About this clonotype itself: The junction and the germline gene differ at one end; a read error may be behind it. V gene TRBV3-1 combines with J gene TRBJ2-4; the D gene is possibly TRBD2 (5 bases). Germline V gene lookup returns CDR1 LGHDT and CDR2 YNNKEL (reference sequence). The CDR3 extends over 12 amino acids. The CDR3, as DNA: TGTGACAGCAGCCCCGAGGGTTACATTCAGTACTTC. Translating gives CDSSPEGYIQYF.

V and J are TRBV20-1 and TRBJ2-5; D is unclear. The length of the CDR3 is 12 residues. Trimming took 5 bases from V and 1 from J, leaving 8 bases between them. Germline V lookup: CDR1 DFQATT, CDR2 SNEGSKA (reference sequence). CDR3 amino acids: CSAPLLQETQYF. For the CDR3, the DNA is TGCAGTGCTCCCTTACTCCAAGAGACCCAGTACTTC.

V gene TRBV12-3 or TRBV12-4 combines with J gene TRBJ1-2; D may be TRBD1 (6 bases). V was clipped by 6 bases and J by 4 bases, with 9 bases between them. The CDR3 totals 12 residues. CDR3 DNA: TGTGCCAGCAGCGGACAGAGCTATGGCTACACCTTC. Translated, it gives CASSGQSYGYTF.

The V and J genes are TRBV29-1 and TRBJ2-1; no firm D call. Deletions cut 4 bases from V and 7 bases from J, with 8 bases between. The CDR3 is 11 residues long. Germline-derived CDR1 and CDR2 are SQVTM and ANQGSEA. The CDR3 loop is CSVGPWNEQFF. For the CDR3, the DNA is TGCAGCGTTGGGCCTTGGAATGAGCAGTTCTTC.

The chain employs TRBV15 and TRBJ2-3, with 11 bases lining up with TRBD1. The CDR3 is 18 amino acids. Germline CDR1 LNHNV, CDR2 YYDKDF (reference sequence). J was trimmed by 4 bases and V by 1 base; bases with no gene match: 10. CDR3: CATSRGQGQGGLADTQYF. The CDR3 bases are TGTGCCACCAGCAGAGGGCAGGGACAGGGGGGCCTCGCAGATACGCAGTATTTT.

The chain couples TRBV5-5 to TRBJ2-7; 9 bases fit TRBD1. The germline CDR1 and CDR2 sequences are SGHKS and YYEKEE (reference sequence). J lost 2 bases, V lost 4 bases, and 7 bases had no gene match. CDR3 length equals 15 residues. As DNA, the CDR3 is TGTGCCAGCAGCATGGGGACAGGGCGTCCCTACGAGCAGTACTTC. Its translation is CASSMGTGRPYEQYF.

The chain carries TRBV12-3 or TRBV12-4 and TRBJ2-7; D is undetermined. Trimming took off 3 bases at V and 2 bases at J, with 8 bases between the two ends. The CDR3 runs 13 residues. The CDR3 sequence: CASSFGHTYEQYF. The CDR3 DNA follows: TGTGCCAGCAGTTTCGGCCACACCTACGAGCAGTACTTC.

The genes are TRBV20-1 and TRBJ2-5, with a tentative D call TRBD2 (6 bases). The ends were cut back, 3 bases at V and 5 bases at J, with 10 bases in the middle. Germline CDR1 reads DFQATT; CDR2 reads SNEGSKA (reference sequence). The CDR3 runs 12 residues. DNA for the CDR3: TGCAGTGCTAGTTGGGGGGTGGAGACCCAGTACTTC. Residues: CSASWGVETQYF.

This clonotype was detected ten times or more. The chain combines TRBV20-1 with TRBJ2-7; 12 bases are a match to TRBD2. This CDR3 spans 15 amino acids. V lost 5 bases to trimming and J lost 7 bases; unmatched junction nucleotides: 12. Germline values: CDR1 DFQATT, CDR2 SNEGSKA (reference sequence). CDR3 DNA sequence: TGCAGTGCTGGAGGGGCTAGCGGGAGGGCGAGAGAGCAGTACTTC. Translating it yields CSAGGASGRAREQYF.